These 5 T cell receptor beta chains were sequenced from one sample in a study of T cells after yellow fever vaccination. TCRdb passed the 5' RACE reads through MiXCR, listing each CDR3 protein once. The sample records about 330,000 distinct CDR3 sequences, 7% to 10% being singletons. The specimen was PBMCs, collected approximately 40 days after the first yellow fever vaccination. Receptors originate from a man aged 18 to 29 who received the YFV17D yellow fever vaccine.

This clonotype was detected only a few times. The chain combines TRBV12-3 or TRBV12-4 with TRBJ2-2; TRBD1 matches 8 bases. This CDR3 has 15 residues. V was clipped by 5 bases and J by 6 bases; unmatched bases: 8. The CDR3 reads CASSPTGEIAGELFF. The DNA of the CDR3 is TGTGCCAGCAGTCCGACAGGGGAAATTGCCGGGGAGCTGTTTTTT.

This chain uses TRBV6-2 or TRBV6-3 with TRBJ2-7, with no clear D. The germline CDR1 and CDR2 sequences are MNHEY and SVGEGT. This CDR3 contains 13 residues. V lost 2 bases to trimming and J lost 2 bases, with 7 bases between them. In DNA form, the CDR3 reads TGTGCCAGCAGTTACACCCCCGCCTACGAGCAGTACGTC. It specifies CASSYTPAYEQYV.

This clonotype has only a few counts. This chain uses TRBV11-2 with TRBJ2-7; 8 bases match TRBD2. The germline V gene has CDR1 SGHAT and CDR2 FQNNGV. There are 17 residues in the CDR3. Trimming cost V 0 bases and J 1 base; bases outside gene matches: 8. This chain's CDR3 is CASSLDFRGGRSYEQYF. Here the CDR3 DNA reads TGTGCCAGCAGCTTAGACTTCCGCGGGGGGAGATCCTACGAGCAGTACTTC.

The CDR3 bases are TGTGCCAGCAGCGCAACAGGGTTCGCTTATGGCTACACCTTC. It codes for CASSATGFAYGYTF. The V call is TRBV7-6, the J call TRBJ1-2; TRBD1 is a possible D gene (6 bases). V lost 5 bases and J lost 5, with 15 bases in between. Germline V lookup: CDR1 SGHVS, CDR2 FNYEAQ. The CDR3 covers 14 residues.

The chain links TRBV20-1 to TRBJ1-5, with no clear D. Germline lookup yields CDR1 DFQATT and CDR2 SNEGSKA (reference sequence). Trimming stripped 5 bases from V and 6 bases from J, with 11 bases between. The CDR3 has 12 residues. The CDR3, as DNA: TGCAGTGCTCGCGCAGAAGCTCAGCCCCAGCATTTT. This gives the protein CSARAEAQPQHF.